These 27 T cell receptor beta chains were all obtained from the same sample, sequenced in a study of T-cell reconstitution after alpha-beta-depleted transplantation in children. Unique molecular identifiers were incorporated into the prepared TCRbeta library. TCRdb redid the calling of the PCR reads with MiXCR, one entry per CDR3 protein. There are approximately 290,000 distinct CDR3 sequences in the sample; roughly 10% occur only once, and about a quarter lies in the top ten. Specimen: peripheral blood, collected 180 days after TCRalphabeta/CD19-depleted stem cell transplant. These receptors all stem from a male patient aged 2-15 years who had a stem cell transplant for chronic granulomatous disease, so the T cells may come from the graft donor.

This clonotype was recorded at least ten times. This chain connects TRBV9 to TRBJ2-5, with TRBD2 identical over 12 bases. Germline assignment: CDR1 SGDLS and CDR2 YYNGEE. The CDR3 runs to 16 residues. Losses at the gene ends were 3 bases for V and 4 bases for J; bases not matched to a gene: 7. CDR3 in DNA: TGTGCCAGCAGCGACCTAGCGGGGGGGCCTCTAGAGACCCAGTACTTC. Protein: CASSDLAGGPLETQYF.

This clonotype appeared once. The chain is built from TRBV28 and TRBJ1-5, with 8 bases matching TRBD1. The CDR3 totals 15 residues. The germline V gene encodes CDR1 MDHEN and CDR2 SYDVKM. With V trimmed by 6 bases and J by 4 bases, 8 bases remained unmatched. The CDR3 bases are TGTGCCAGCAGACAAGGACAGGGAGCAAATCAGCCCCAGCATTTT. This translates into CASRQGQGANQPQHF.

With respect to this clonotype: This sequence may be a read error, since a much larger clone differs from it by one base. The genes are TRBV5-1 and TRBJ2-5, with D hard to call. The CDR3 sequence is 14 residues long. CDR1 is SGHRS and CDR2 is YFSETQ in the germline V gene. CDR3 sequence reads: CTSSLETGLRTQYF. The CDR3 bases are TGCACCAGCAGCTTGGAGACGGGTTTGCGAACCCAGTACTTC.

This clonotype was counted ten times or more. V and J are TRBV27 and TRBJ2-7; D perhaps matches TRBD2 (7 bases). The ends were cut back, 5 bases at V and 4 bases at J, with 15 bases in the middle. The CDR3 is made up of 14 amino acids. In germline, CDR1 is MNHEY, CDR2 SMNVEV (reference sequence). The CDR3 nucleotides are TGTGCCAGCAGTCTGAGAGGGGGGGTATACGAGCAGTACTTC. Its protein product is CASSLRGGVYEQYF.

This clonotype was detected a few times. The V call is TRBV28, the J call TRBJ2-6, with D unresolved. The CDR3 sequence is 13 residues long. CDR1 is MDHEN and CDR2 is SYDVKM in the germline V gene. V lost 8 bases to trimming and J lost 0 bases, with 5 bases between them. Here the CDR3 DNA reads TGTGCCAGCCTATACTCTGGGGCCAACGTCCTGACTTTC. Residues: CASLYSGANVLTF.

This clonotype has at least ten counts. This chain links TRBV20-1 with TRBJ2-7, with 8 positions matching TRBD1. The CDR3 covers 15 residues. V shed 5 bases and J 1 base; nucleotides not matched to a gene: 10. CDR1 is DFQATT, CDR2 SNEGSKA, per germline (reference sequence). CDR3 in amino acids: CSALIDRGLSYEQYF. CDR3 DNA sequence: TGCAGTGCTCTTATTGACAGGGGCTTATCCTACGAGCAGTACTTC.

This clonotype was seen at least ten times. The rearrangement joins TRBV7-9 to TRBJ1-5; D remains unclear. The CDR3 spans 15 residues. The V end was cut by 5 bases, the J end by 0 bases, with 11 bases between. Germline V gives CDR1 SEHNR, CDR2 FQNEAQ (reference sequence). The CDR3 spells CASSRDTPSNQPQHF. Here the CDR3 DNA reads TGTGCCAGCAGCAGAGACACACCTAGCAATCAGCCCCAGCATTTT.

This clonotype was observed a handful of times. The chain has TRBV29-1 and TRBJ2-3; 9 nucleotides align to TRBD1. Germline CDR1 is SQVTM and CDR2 is ANQGSEA. V was pared by 4 bases and J by 3 bases, with 5 bases of the junction left unmatched. The CDR3 loop spans 14 amino acids. CDR3 loop: CSVVPGQGTDTQYF. CDR3 bases: TGCAGCGTTGTCCCGGGACAGGGAACAGATACGCAGTATTTT.

This clonotype appeared many times. The rearrangement joins TRBV18 to TRBJ1-1; D perhaps matches TRBD1 (5 bases). The germline V and J ends were trimmed by 2 bases and 4 bases, with 8 bases remaining between them. The germline V gene encodes CDR1 KGHSH and CDR2 LQKENI. The CDR3 totals 13 residues. The CDR3 loop reads CASSPGGTTEAFF. CDR3 DNA: TGTGCCAGCTCACCAGGGGGTACCACTGAAGCTTTCTTT.

This clonotype was counted many times. The genes are TRBV6-1 and TRBJ1-4; possibly TRBD1 for D (5 bases). Germline assignment: CDR1 MNHNS and CDR2 SASEGT. The CDR3 contains 14 residues. V was clipped by 3 bases and J by 9 bases, with 14 bases between them. CDR3 residues: CASSDPGGKKKLFF. The CDR3 coding sequence is TGTGCCAGCAGTGACCCCGGGGGGAAGAAAAAACTGTTTTTT.

This clonotype was counted ten times or more. The chain has TRBV27 and TRBJ2-7, with 7 bases identical to TRBD2. Germline assignment: CDR1 MNHEY and CDR2 SMNVEV (reference sequence). The CDR3 has 15 amino acids. J gave up 0 bases and V 6 bases, and 8 bases lay outside the gene matches. The CDR3 coding sequence is TGTGCCAGCAGCGATACTAGCGTCAACTCCTACGAGCAGTACTTC. Encoded protein: CASSDTSVNSYEQYF.

This clonotype was observed many times. The junction departs from the called germline gene at one end, perhaps through a read error. This chain links TRBV20-1 with TRBJ1-1; D might be TRBD1 (6 bases). Germline CDR1 reads DFQATT; CDR2 reads SNEGSKA (reference sequence). This CDR3 has 15 amino acids. The CDR3 DNA sequence: TGCAGTGCTAGACCGGGGGCCCGTTTGAATACTGAAGCTTTCTTT. This translates into CSARPGARLNTEAFF.

V usage is TRBV3-1 and J usage is TRBJ2-1; possibly TRBD2 for D (5 bases). This CDR3 region has 19 residues. Germline-derived CDR1 and CDR2 are LGHDT and YNNKEL (reference sequence). V lost 1 base and J 3 bases, leaving 22 bases between the germline ends. The DNA of the CDR3 is TGTGCCAGCAGCCAAGGTTTGTCCCCTCCTGAGGGATACTACAATGAGCAGTTCTTC. Protein sequence: CASSQGLSPPEGYYNEQFF.

At least ten counts were recorded for this clonotype. This rearrangement joins TRBV4-3 to TRBJ2-3, with D possibly matching TRBD2 (6 bases). Germline V gene data show CDR1 as LGHNA and CDR2 as YSLEER. V dropped 3 bases and J dropped 5 bases, with 9 bases sitting between them. This CDR3 contains 13 residues. The CDR3, as DNA: TGCGCCAGCAGCCAGGGGGGAGGAGATACGCAGTATTTT. Its translation: CASSQGGGDTQYF.

CDR3 DNA: TGTGCCAGCAGCTTAGATCCCAGGCAAGAGACCCAGTACTTC. Translated, it gives CASSLDPRQETQYF. V is TRBV7-9 and J is TRBJ2-5, with D hard to call. Germline values: CDR1 SEHNR, CDR2 FQNEAQ (reference sequence). Trimming pared 1 base from V and 2 bases from J, leaving 8 bases between. The CDR3 length is 14 residues.

This clonotype was observed at least ten times. The rearrangement joins TRBV10-2 to TRBJ2-3; the match to TRBD2 covers 7 bases. Germline V gene data show CDR1 as WSHSY and CDR2 as SAAADI. The CDR3 is 14 residues long. With V trimmed by 5 bases and J by 5 bases, 7 bases remained unmatched. The CDR3: CASSLRGGRDTQYF. CDR3 in DNA: TGCGCCAGCAGTCTGCGGGGCGGGAGAGATACGCAGTATTTT.

This clonotype was picked up many times. The chain employs TRBV12-3 or TRBV12-4 and TRBJ2-1, with TRBD1 identical over 9 bases. The CDR3 sequence is 14 residues long. The V gene end was trimmed by 2 bases and the J gene end by 7 bases; junction bases not matched to a gene: 3. The CDR3 DNA reads as TGTGCCAGCAGTTTAAGGACAGGGGCAAATGAGCAGTTCTTC. It translates to CASSLRTGANEQFF.

This sequence joins TRBV3-1 and TRBJ1-6; D uncertain. Germline values: CDR1 LGHDT, CDR2 YNNKEL (reference sequence). With 1 base removed from V and 9 bases from J, the gap between germline ends came to 16 bases. The CDR3 has 16 amino acids. Here the CDR3 DNA reads TGTGCCAGCAGCCAAGGACGAAACGTTAGAGGTTCACCCCTCCACTTT. This codes for CASSQGRNVRGSPLHF.

This clonotype was detected many times. The chain recombines TRBV7-8 with TRBJ2-7; a weak D match, TRBD1 (5 bases). The germline V gene encodes CDR1 SGHVS and CDR2 FQNEAQ. The CDR3 has 15 residues. The V and J ends lost 2 bases and 4 bases respectively, with 15 bases between them. The CDR3 here is CASSLRSQGWYEQYF. CDR3 DNA: TGTGCCAGCAGCTTACGATCGCAGGGTTGGTACGAGCAGTACTTC.

This clonotype was counted at least ten times. V is TRBV10-2 and J is TRBJ2-7; 7 bases are a match to TRBD2. This CDR3 contains 14 residues. CDR1 and CDR2 (germline): WSHSY, SAAADI. With V trimmed by 6 bases and J by 2 bases, 7 bases remained unmatched. CDR3 amino acids: CASSPSGATYEQYF. As DNA, the CDR3 is TGCGCCAGCAGCCCTAGCGGAGCTACCTACGAGCAGTACTTC.

The sample holds many counts of this clonotype. The chain recombines TRBV5-1 with TRBJ2-2, with 9 bases lining up with TRBD1. The CDR3 has 16 residues. Trimming cost V 1 base and J 2 bases; bases outside gene matches: 3. Germline V lookup: CDR1 SGHRS, CDR2 YFSETQ. The CDR3 nucleotides are TGCGCCAGCAGCTTGAGGGACAGGGTAAACACCGGGGAGCTGTTTTTT. Its protein product is CASSLRDRVNTGELFF.

V is TRBV3-1 and J is TRBJ2-7, with TRBD1 identical over 8 bases. Trimming took 2 bases from V and 6 from J; bases not matched to a gene: 9. Germline V lookup: CDR1 LGHDT, CDR2 YNNKEL (reference sequence). This CDR3 is built from 15 residues. CDR3 in amino acids: CASSQFQGASGEQYF. DNA of the CDR3: TGTGCCAGCAGCCAATTTCAGGGGGCATCGGGCGAGCAGTACTTC.

This clonotype was detected many times. V and J are TRBV7-9 and TRBJ2-7; the D is unclear. Germline CDR1 is SEHNR and CDR2 is FQNEAQ (reference sequence). The CDR3 contains 15 residues. The V end lost 5 bases, the J end lost 6 bases, and 20 bases lay between the germline ends. The CDR3: CASSAHRVDISEQYF. In nucleotides, the CDR3 is TGTGCCAGCAGCGCGCACCGGGTAGACATTAGCGAGCAGTACTTC.

At least ten counts were recorded for this clonotype. The chain carries TRBV6-1 and TRBJ1-2; TRBD1 aligns across 8 bases. This CDR3 region has 15 residues. Germline values: CDR1 MNHNS, CDR2 SASEGT. V lost 2 bases to trimming and J lost 5 bases; unmatched junction nucleotides: 7. Here the CDR3 reads CASSESRGRFYGYTF. Written as DNA, the CDR3 is TGTGCCAGCAGTGAATCCAGGGGGCGGTTTTATGGCTACACCTTC.

Points on this clonotype: A much larger clone lies a single base off, so this may be a read error. This chain joins TRBV5-1 and TRBJ2-5; the D gene is possibly TRBD2 (6 bases). Germline V gives CDR1 SGHRS, CDR2 YFSETQ. The V and J ends lost 0 bases and 7 bases respectively, with 13 bases between them. The CDR3 loop spans 14 amino acids. CDR3 nucleotides: TGCGCCAGCAGCTTGGAGTGGTCGGGAGTGACCCAGTACTTC. It encodes CASSLEWSGVTQYF. Supplemented by reference TRBV5-1 and TRBJ2-5, the full variable domain reads KAGVTQTPRYLIKTRGQQVTLSCSPISGHRSVSWYQQTPGQGLQFLFEYFSETQRNKGNFPGRFSGRQFSNSRSEMNVSTLELGDSALYLCASSLEWSGVTQYFGPGTRLLVL.

This clonotype was counted at least ten times. The rearrangement links TRBV5-5 to TRBJ2-7; possibly TRBD1 for D (6 bases). The CDR3 loop spans 13 amino acids. Trimming pared 4 bases from V and 7 bases from J, leaving 15 bases between. Germline V gene sequence: CDR1 SGHKS, CDR2 YYEKEE (reference sequence). CDR3 nucleotides: TGTGCCAGCAGCCCGGTGGGGGCGCGGGAGCAGTACTTC. Protein: CASSPVGAREQYF.

V and J are TRBV6-5 and TRBJ2-1, with D possibly matching TRBD1 (6 bases). V was trimmed by 8 bases and J by 0 bases, leaving 23 bases between them. This CDR3 spans 18 amino acids. The germline gives CDR1 MNHEY, CDR2 SVGAGI. In DNA, the CDR3 is TGTGCCAGCCCCAAGAACAGGGAGCGATCCAGCTCCTACAATGAGCAGTTCTTC. Protein sequence: CASPKNRERSSSYNEQFF.